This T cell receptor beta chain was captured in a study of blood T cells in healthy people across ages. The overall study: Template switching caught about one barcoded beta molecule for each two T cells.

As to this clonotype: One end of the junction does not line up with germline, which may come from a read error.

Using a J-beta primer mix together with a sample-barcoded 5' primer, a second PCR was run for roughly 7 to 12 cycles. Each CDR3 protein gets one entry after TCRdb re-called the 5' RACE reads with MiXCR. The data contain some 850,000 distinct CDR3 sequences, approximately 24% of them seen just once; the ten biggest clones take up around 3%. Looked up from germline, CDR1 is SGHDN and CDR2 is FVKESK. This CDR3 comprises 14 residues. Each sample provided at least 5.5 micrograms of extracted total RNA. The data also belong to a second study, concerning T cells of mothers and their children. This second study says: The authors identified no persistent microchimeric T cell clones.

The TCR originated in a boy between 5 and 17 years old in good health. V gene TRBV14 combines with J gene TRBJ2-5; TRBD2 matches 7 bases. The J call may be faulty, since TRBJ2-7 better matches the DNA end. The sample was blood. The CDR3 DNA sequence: TGCGCCAGCAGCCCATGGGGGGGTCCCTACGAGCAGTACTTC. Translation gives CASSPWGGPYEQYF.